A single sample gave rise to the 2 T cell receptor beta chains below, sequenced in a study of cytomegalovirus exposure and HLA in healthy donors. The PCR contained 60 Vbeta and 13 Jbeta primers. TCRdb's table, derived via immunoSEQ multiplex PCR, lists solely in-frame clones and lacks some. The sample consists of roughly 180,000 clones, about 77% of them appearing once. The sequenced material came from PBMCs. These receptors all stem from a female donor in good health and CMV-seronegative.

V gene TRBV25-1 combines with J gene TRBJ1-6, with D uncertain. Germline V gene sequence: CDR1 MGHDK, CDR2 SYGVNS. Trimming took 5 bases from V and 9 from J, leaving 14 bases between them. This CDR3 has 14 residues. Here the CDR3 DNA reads TGTGCCAGCAGTCGGGAGGGAGGAATTTCACCCCTCCACTTT. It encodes CASSREGGISPLHF. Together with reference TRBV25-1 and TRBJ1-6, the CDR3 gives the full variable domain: EADIYQTPRYLVIGTGKKITLECSQTMGHDKMYWYQQDPGMELHLIHYSYGVNSTEKGDLSSESTVSRIRTEHFPLTLESARPSHTSQYLCASSREGGISPLHFGNGTRLTVT.

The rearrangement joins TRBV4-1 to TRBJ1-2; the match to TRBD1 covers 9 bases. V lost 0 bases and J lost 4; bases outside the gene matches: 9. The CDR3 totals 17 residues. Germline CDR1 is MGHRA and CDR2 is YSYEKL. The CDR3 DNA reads TGCGCCAGCAGCCAAGAACGATTTTCGGGACAGGGCTATGGCTACACCTTC. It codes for CASSQERFSGQGYGYTF.